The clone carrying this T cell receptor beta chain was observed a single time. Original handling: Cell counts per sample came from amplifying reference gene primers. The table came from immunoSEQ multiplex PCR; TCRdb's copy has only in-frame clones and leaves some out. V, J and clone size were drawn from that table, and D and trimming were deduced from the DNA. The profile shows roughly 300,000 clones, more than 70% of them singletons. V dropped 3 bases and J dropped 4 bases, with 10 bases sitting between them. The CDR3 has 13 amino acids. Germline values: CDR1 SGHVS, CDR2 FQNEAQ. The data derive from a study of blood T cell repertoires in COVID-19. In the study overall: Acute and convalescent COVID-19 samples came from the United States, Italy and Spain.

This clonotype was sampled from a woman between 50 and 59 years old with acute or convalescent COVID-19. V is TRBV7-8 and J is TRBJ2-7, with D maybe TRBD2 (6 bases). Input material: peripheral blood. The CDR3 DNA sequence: TGTGCCAGCAGCTTTGGGACTTTTTACGAGCAGTACTTC. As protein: CASSFGTFYEQYF.